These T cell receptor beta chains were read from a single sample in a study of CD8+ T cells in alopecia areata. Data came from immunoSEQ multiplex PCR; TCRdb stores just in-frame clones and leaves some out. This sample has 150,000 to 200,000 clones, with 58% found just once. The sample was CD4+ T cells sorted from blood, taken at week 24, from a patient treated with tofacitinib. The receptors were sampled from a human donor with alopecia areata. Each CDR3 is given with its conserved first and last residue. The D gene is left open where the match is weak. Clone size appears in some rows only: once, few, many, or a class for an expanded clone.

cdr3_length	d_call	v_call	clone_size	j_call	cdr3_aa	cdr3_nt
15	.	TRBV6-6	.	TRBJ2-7	CASSKGGTGPYEQYF	TGTGCCAGCAGTAAAGGTGGGACGGGGCCCTACGAGCAGTACTTC
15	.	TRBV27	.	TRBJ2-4	CASSLSAGIKNIQYF	TGTGCCAGCAGTTTATCGGCAGGGATTAAAAACATTCAGTACTTC
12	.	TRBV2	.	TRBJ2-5	CASSARGETQYF	TGTGCCAGCAGTGCTCGGGGGGAGACCCAGTACTTC
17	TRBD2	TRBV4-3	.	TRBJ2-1	CASSQGTSGSSYNEQFF	TGCGCCAGCAGCCAAGGTACTAGCGGCAGCTCCTACAATGAGCAGTTCTTC
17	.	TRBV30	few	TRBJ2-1	CAWSVGPTRGSYNEQFF	TGTGCCTGGAGTGTCGGACCTACTCGGGGTTCCTACAATGAGCAGTTCTTC
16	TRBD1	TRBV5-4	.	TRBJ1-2	CASSLGGQRPNYGYTF	TGTGCCAGCAGCTTGGGGGGACAGCGGCCTAACTATGGCTACACCTTC
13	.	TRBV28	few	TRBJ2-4	CASRDISKNIQYF	TGTGCCAGCCGGGACATAAGCAAAAACATTCAGTACTTC
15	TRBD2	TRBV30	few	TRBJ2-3	CAWSVASGITDTQYF	TGTGCCTGGAGTGTAGCCAGCGGGATCACAGATACGCAGTATTTT
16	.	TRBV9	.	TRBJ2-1	CASSVNNRGGYNEQFF	TGTGCCAGCAGCGTAAACAACAGGGGGGGATACAATGAGCAGTTCTTC
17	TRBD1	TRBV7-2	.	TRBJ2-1	CASSLGYRGAPYNEQFF	TGTGCCAGCAGCTTAGGGTACAGGGGGGCCCCCTACAATGAGCAGTTCTTC
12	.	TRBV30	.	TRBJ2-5	CAWNLGSETQYF	TGTGCCTGGAATCTCGGGAGTGAGACCCAGTACTTC
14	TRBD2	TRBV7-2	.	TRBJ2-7	CASSFQTSDYEQYF	TGTGCCAGCAGCTTCCAAACTAGCGACTACGAGCAGTACTTC
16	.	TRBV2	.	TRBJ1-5	CASSGRAIPAGQPQHF	TGTGCCAGCAGTGGACGGGCCATTCCTGCAGGTCAGCCCCAGCATTTT
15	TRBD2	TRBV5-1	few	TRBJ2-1	CASSLSGRAGDEQFF	TGCGCCAGCAGCCTTAGCGGGAGGGCCGGTGATGAGCAGTTCTTC
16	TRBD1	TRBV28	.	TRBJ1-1	CASSLRDRVMGTEAFF	TGTGCCAGCAGTTTAAGGGACAGGGTAATGGGCACTGAAGCTTTCTTT
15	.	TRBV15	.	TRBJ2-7	CATSYRTGRVGEQYF	TGTGCCACCAGCTACCGGACAGGGAGGGTGGGCGAGCAGTACTTC
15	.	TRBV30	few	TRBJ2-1	CAWSGGRGVDNEQFF	TGTGCCTGGAGTGGTGGCAGGGGCGTCGACAATGAGCAGTTCTTC
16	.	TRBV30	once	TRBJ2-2	CAWRDLAGQSLGELFF	TGTGCCTGGAGGGACCTCGCCGGGCAGTCCCTCGGGGAGCTGTTTTTT
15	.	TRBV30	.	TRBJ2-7	CAWSLGAAGSYEQYF	TGTGCCTGGAGTTTGGGGGCGGCTGGCTCCTACGAGCAGTACTTC
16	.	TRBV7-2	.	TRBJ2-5	CASSLNPGRYQETQYF	TGTGCCAGCAGCCTTAACCCGGGACGGTACCAAGAGACCCAGTACTTC
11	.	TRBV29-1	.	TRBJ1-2	CSVQGSEGYTF	TGCAGCGTTCAAGGTTCCGAGGGCTACACCTTC
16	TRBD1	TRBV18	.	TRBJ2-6	CASSPGQGTGANVLTF	TGTGCCAGCTCACCCGGACAGGGAACTGGGGCCAACGTCCTGACTTTC
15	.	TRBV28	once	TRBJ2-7	CASSIVRGYGYEQYF	TGTGCCAGCAGTATTGTACGAGGGTATGGATACGAGCAGTACTTC
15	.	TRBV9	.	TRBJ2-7	CASSAGTLTDYEQYF	TGTGCCAGCAGTGCAGGTACCCTGACCGACTACGAGCAGTACTTC
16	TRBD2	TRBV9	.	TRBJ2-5	CASSVGLAGGLETQYF	TGTGCCAGCAGCGTAGGACTAGCGGGAGGCTTAGAGACCCAGTACTTC
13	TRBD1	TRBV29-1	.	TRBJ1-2	CSARPGQGLGYTF	TGCAGCGCTCGACCGGGACAGGGTCTAGGCTACACCTTC
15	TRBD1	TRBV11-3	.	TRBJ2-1	CASSFGDSSYNEQFF	TGTGCCAGCAGCTTCGGGGACAGCTCCTACAATGAGCAGTTCTTC
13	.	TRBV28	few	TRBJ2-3	CASSLAERDTQYF	TGTGCCAGCAGTTTAGCCGAACGCGATACGCAGTATTTT
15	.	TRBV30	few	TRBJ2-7	CAWSYARMIDYEQYF	TGTGCCTGGAGTTACGCCCGGATGATCGACTACGAGCAGTACTTC
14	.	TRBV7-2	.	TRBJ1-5	CASSPPGPNQPQHF	TGTGCCAGCAGCCCCCCGGGTCCTAATCAGCCCCAGCATTTT
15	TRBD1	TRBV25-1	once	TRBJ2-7	CASSESGTAFYEQYF	TGTGCCAGCAGTGAATCCGGGACAGCTTTCTACGAGCAGTACTTC